The 5 T cell receptor beta chains below come from one sample, sequenced in a study of blood T cell repertoires in COVID-19. Sequencing was performed with immunoSEQ multiplex PCR; in TCRdb, only in-frame clones are kept and a portion is missing. The sample has tens of thousands of clones; roughly 91% are singletons. The sequenced sample was peripheral blood. The receptor source for this set is a man in his forties or fifties with COVID-19, enrolled during active disease.

V usage is TRBV5-1 and J usage is TRBJ2-2, with TRBD2 matching 12 bases. Losses at the gene ends were 2 bases for V and 7 bases for J; bases not matched to a gene: 6. Germline loops: CDR1 SGHRS, CDR2 YFSETQ. The CDR3 has 16 amino acids. Written as DNA, the CDR3 is TGCGCCAGCAGCTTCGCTAGCGGGGGGGCCGTCGGGGAGCTGTTTTTT. This sequence encodes CASSFASGGAVGELFF.

The chain links TRBV5-1 to TRBJ2-6, with D perhaps TRBD1 (6 bases). CDR1 SGHRS and CDR2 YFSETQ come from the germline V gene. The ends were cut back, 3 bases at V and 2 bases at J, with 6 bases in the middle. The CDR3 is made up of 14 amino acids. Here the CDR3 reads CASSWDTGANVLTF. CDR3 DNA sequence: TGCGCCAGCAGCTGGGACACTGGGGCCAACGTCCTGACTTTC.

The chain has TRBV9 and TRBJ2-7; D possibly corresponds to TRBD1 (6 bases). In germline, CDR1 is SGDLS, CDR2 YYNGEE. The V gene lost 0 bases and the J gene lost 6 bases, with 16 bases spanning the gap. The CDR3 length is 15 residues. The CDR3 nucleotides read TGTGCCAGCAGCGTAGACTCCAACAGGGCCCGCGAGCAGTACTTC. Amino acid sequence: CASSVDSNRAREQYF.

This chain links TRBV9 with TRBJ1-2; 7 bases agree with TRBD1. CDR3 length: 15 amino acids. J gave up 3 bases and V 2 bases, and 7 bases lay outside the gene matches. Germline CDR1 is SGDLS and CDR2 is YYNGEE. Here the CDR3 DNA reads TGTGCCAGCAGCGTTGACACCGGACAGGACTATGGCTACACCTTC. It codes for CASSVDTGQDYGYTF.

The V call is TRBV12-3 or TRBV12-4, the J call TRBJ2-3; weak D call: TRBD2 (6 bases). CDR3 size: 13 residues. Trimming shortened V by 5 bases and J by 2 bases, and 8 bases separated the two germline ends. CDR3 region: CASSRDFTDTQYF. The CDR3 nucleotides are TGTGCCAGCAGTAGGGACTTCACAGATACGCAGTATTTT.